This TCR beta chain was identified during a study of shared clonotypes between healthy human individuals. Background on the study: Researchers drew samples from a couple of women and three men aged 18 to 49. Each donor contributed plates that comprised three CD4 naive, three CD4 memory, two CD8 naive and one CD8 memory.

Donors were healthy HIV-negative adults without recently reported acute infections or vaccinations. The study separated CD4+ cells into CD45RA+ naive and CD45RA-negative memory subsets. The repertoire was sequenced with immunoSEQ multiplex PCR; TCRdb's copy has only in-frame clones and lacks some. The data contain millions of clones, about 92% of them singletons. Per germline, CDR1 SGDLS and CDR2 YYNGEE. This CDR3 is built from 14 residues. V was clipped by 1 base and J by 3 bases, with 11 bases between them. Sequenced sample: naive CD4+ T cells from PBMCs. Subset reported: CD45RA+ positively selected. The chain links TRBV9 to TRBJ2-7, with D possibly matching TRBD1 (7 bases). This sequence originates from a man aged 18 to 30 in good health. Some clones in this sample may be carry-over from other donors' samples. CDR3 sequence: CASSVQGDFYEQYF. DNA of the CDR3: TGTGCCAGCAGCGTACAGGGGGACTTCTACGAGCAGTACTTC.